This passage covers 16 T cell receptor beta chains from one sample sequenced in a study of PD-1 blockade in classical Hodgkin lymphoma. The repertoire was sequenced with immunoSEQ multiplex PCR; TCRdb's copy has only in-frame clones and lacks some. The sample holds about 35,000 clones, around 89% seen once. Time point specified: newly diagnosed, previously untreated cHL patient sample. Purification of CD4+ T cells from thawed PBMCs was achieved by magnetic negative selection. Specimen: CD4+ T cells from blood. The receptor source for this set is a human donor with classical Hodgkin lymphoma.

The chain has TRBV5-1 and TRBJ1-2; TRBD1 agrees at 9 bases. The length of the CDR3 is 15 residues. Per the germline V gene, CDR1 is SGHRS and CDR2 is YFSETQ. The trim removed 4 bases at V and 8 bases at J, leaving 12 bases unmatched. The CDR3 reads CASSPEGTGRGGYTF. The CDR3 coding sequence is TGCGCCAGCAGCCCGGAGGGGACAGGGCGCGGAGGCTACACCTTC.

J is TRBJ2-3 and V is TRBV9, with 8 bases matching TRBD2. The germline CDR1 and CDR2 sequences are SGDLS and YYNGEE. V shed 5 bases, J shed 6 bases, and the junction held 11 bases outside the gene matches. The CDR3 runs 15 residues. CDR3 protein: CASRWSGSDADTQYF. The CDR3 nucleotides read TGTGCCAGCAGGTGGAGCGGGAGCGATGCCGATACGCAGTATTTT.

This clone was observed a few times. The genes are TRBV19 and TRBJ1-1, with D perhaps matching TRBD1 (5 bases). The CDR3 consists of 17 residues. Germline V gives CDR1 LNHDA, CDR2 SQIVND (reference sequence). The V and J ends lost 1 base and 0 bases respectively, with 15 bases between them. CDR3 coding DNA: TGTGCCAGTAGTATAGTATGGGACTCCTCAATGAACACTGAAGCTTTCTTT. Its protein is CASSIVWDSSMNTEAFF. Full variable domain (outside the CDR3, taken from reference TRBV19 and TRBJ1-1): DGGITQSPKYLFRKEGQNVTLSCEQNLNHDAMYWYRQDPGQGLRLIYYSQIVNDFQKGDIAEGYSVSREKKESFPLTVTSAQKNPTAFYLCASSIVWDSSMNTEAFFGQGTRLTVV.

This chain connects TRBV7-7 to TRBJ1-1, with D unclear. The CDR3 runs 13 residues. CDR1 is SSHAT and CDR2 is FNYEAQ in the germline V gene (reference sequence). V was pared by 5 bases and J by 1 base, with 8 bases between. Written as DNA, the CDR3 is TGTGCCAGCAGCGTACAAGAGAACACTGAAGCTTTCTTT. Amino acid sequence: CASSVQENTEAFF.

CDR3 residues: CASSEDTGELFF. Here the CDR3 DNA reads TGTGCCAGCAGTGAGGACACCGGGGAGCTGTTTTTT. V usage is TRBV2 and J usage is TRBJ2-2; D not certain. The germline gives CDR1 SNHLY, CDR2 FYNNEI. This CDR3 is 12 amino acids long. Between the trimmed V and J ends, which lost 3 bases and 3 bases, there was a span of 2 bases. The variable domain in full, with the rest retrieved from reference TRBV2 and TRBJ2-2, is EPEVTQTPSHQVTQMGQEVILRCVPISNHLYFYWYRQILGQKVEFLVSFYNNEISEKSEIFDDQFSVERPDGSNFTLKIRSTKLEDSAMYFCASSEDTGELFFGEGSRLTVL.

J is TRBJ2-1 and V is TRBV18; TRBD2 is a possible D gene (7 bases). V was pared by 5 bases and J by 6 bases, with 14 bases between. This CDR3 is 14 amino acids long. Germline CDR1 is KGHSH and CDR2 is LQKENI. This CDR3 reads CASSTGGGGNEQFF. As DNA, the CDR3 is TGTGCCAGCTCAACCGGGGGCGGGGGCAATGAGCAGTTCTTC.

The CDR3 sequence: CASSSDQGEQFF. In nucleotides, the CDR3 is TGTGCCAGCAGCTCGGACCAGGGGGAGCAGTTCTTC. The chain couples TRBV7-6 to TRBJ2-1; TRBD1 is a possible D gene (6 bases). The CDR3 sequence is 12 residues long. Germline V lookup: CDR1 SGHVS, CDR2 FNYEAQ. The V end lost 4 bases, the J end lost 10 bases, and 11 bases lay between the germline ends. Drawing the rest from reference TRBV7-6 and TRBJ2-1, the complete variable domain is GAGVSQSPRYKVTKRGQDVALRCDPISGHVSLYWYRQALGQGPEFLTYFNYEAQQDKSGLPNDRFSAERPEGSISTLTIQRTEQRDSAMYRCASSSDQGEQFFGPGTRLTVL.

The V gene is TRBV5-6, the J gene TRBJ1-2; the D is unclear. Trimming cost V 0 bases and J 5 bases, with 8 bases left between them. In germline, CDR1 is SGHDT, CDR2 YYEEEE. The CDR3 is 13 residues long. CDR3 sequence reads: CASSLEENYGYTF. The CDR3 bases are TGTGCCAGCAGCTTGGAAGAAAATTATGGCTACACCTTC.

The chain employs TRBV6-1 and TRBJ1-3; D gene unclear. Trimming took off 6 bases at V and 0 bases at J, with 9 bases between the two ends. CDR1 is MNHNS and CDR2 is SASEGT in the germline V gene. CDR3 length: 14 amino acids. The CDR3 region is CASRLGFSGNTIYF. In DNA, the CDR3 is TGTGCCAGCAGATTGGGTTTCTCTGGAAACACCATATATTTT.

The chain recombines TRBV29-1 with TRBJ1-3; a possible D gene is TRBD1 (5 bases). V dropped 4 bases and J dropped 5 bases, with 15 bases sitting between them. CDR1 and CDR2 (germline): SQVTM, ANQGSEA. The CDR3 is 14 residues long. In nucleotides, the CDR3 is TGCAGCGTTGTAGAGGGGTCAGGACGAAACACCATATATTTT. Translated, it gives CSVVEGSGRNTIYF.

The chain links TRBV28 to TRBJ2-7; the match to TRBD1 covers 9 bases. There are 14 residues in the CDR3. CDR1 MDHEN and CDR2 SYDVKM come from the germline V gene. V lost 6 bases, J lost 5 bases, and 8 bases stayed unmatched. Here the CDR3 reads CASRGWGQGNEQYF. Written as DNA, the CDR3 is TGTGCCAGCAGGGGGTGGGGACAGGGTAACGAGCAGTACTTC.

The rearrangement uses TRBV6-6 and TRBJ1-1, with D possibly TRBD1 on 6 matching bases. The CDR3 runs 13 residues. Trimming pared 6 bases from V and 4 bases from J, leaving 12 bases between. Germline V gives CDR1 MNHNY, CDR2 SVGAGI (reference sequence). The CDR3 sequence is CASRPKGGTEAFF. CDR3 sequence (DNA): TGTGCCAGCAGGCCTAAAGGGGGCACTGAAGCTTTCTTT.

This chain links TRBV29-1 with TRBJ1-5; no clear D gene. The CDR3 totals 13 residues. V was clipped by 4 bases and J by 1 base, with 8 bases between them. Germline values: CDR1 SQVTM, CDR2 ANQGSEA. CDR3 in amino acids: CSVAGLSNQPQHF. The DNA of the CDR3 is TGCAGCGTTGCTGGTTTGAGCAATCAGCCCCAGCATTTT.

J is TRBJ1-3 and V is TRBV5-6; the D is unclear. V shed 2 bases and J shed 6 bases, with 3 bases lying between them. The CDR3 runs 11 residues. Germline V lookup: CDR1 SGHDT, CDR2 YYEEEE. The CDR3 loop reads CASSLTNTIYF. The CDR3 DNA follows: TGTGCCAGCAGCTTAACAAACACCATATATTTT.

This rearrangement joins TRBV6-6 to TRBJ1-2; no definite D call. The germline V and J ends were trimmed by 7 bases and 0 bases, with 9 bases remaining between them. Germline CDR1 reads MNHNY; CDR2 reads SVGAGI (reference sequence). The CDR3 loop spans 13 amino acids. The CDR3 spells CASTPDPNYGYTF. In nucleotides, the CDR3 is TGTGCCAGCACACCCGACCCTAACTATGGCTACACCTTC.

This clone was observed once. The chain joins TRBV7-2 to TRBJ2-7; D remains unclear. Germline V lookup: CDR1 SGHTA, CDR2 FQGNSA. The length of the CDR3 is 14 residues. V gave up 5 bases and J gave up 6 bases, with 17 bases separating them. The CDR3 loop is CASSPTTPSLEQYF. CDR3 in DNA: TGTGCCAGCAGCCCTACGACACCCTCGCTCGAGCAGTACTTC.